The text below deals with one TCR beta chain. Antigen: not known. The sample comes from a study of graft-versus-host responses after intestinal transplantation. Study in general: Anti-thymocyte globulin served as induction for all recipients, who then took tacrolimus and steroids for about 3 years. Notes on the study in general: GvH clones detected in recipient marrow included some appearing first in ileum or blood.

There are 15 residues in the CDR3. Trimming left V 6 bases short and J 1 base short, with 15 bases between. Looked up from germline, CDR1 is MNHEY and CDR2 is SVGAGI. The data were produced by immunoSEQ multiplex PCR, yet TCRdb's version contains in-frame clones alone and is incomplete. The repertoire holds 100,000 or so clones, with 80% to 95% as singletons. The source material was unstimulated CD4+ T cells sorted from spleen or lymph node cells, sampled before intestinal transplant. The chain recombines TRBV6-5 with TRBJ1-1, with D possibly matching TRBD1 (5 bases). The sequence came from a human donor who received an intestinal transplant. The CDR3 DNA sequence: TGTGCCAGCAGACCAGGGTTTAGGGGGAACACTGAAGCTTTCTTT. Translation gives CASRPGFRGNTEAFF.